Following are 9 T cell receptor beta chains from one sample sequenced in a study of blood T cell repertoires in COVID-19 (TCRdb year 2020). The library relied on the immunoSEQ multiplex PCR assay. TCRdb took this table from immuneACCESS and kept in-frame rearrangements with V and J called. Such tables lack part of the clones; where checked against another copy, unresolved V genes explain under half of the gap, and the rest is unexplained. Here the sample has 45,000 to 65,000 clones; 90% occur a single time. Of the sample, more than 8% falls within the top ten clones. Sequenced: peripheral blood. These receptors came from a woman at least 80 years old with acute or convalescent COVID-19.

V gene TRBV5-1 combines with J gene TRBJ1-2, with D possibly matching TRBD1 (6 bases). The ends were cut back, 4 bases at V and 4 bases at J, with 14 bases in the middle. Looked up from germline, CDR1 is SGHRS and CDR2 is YFSETQ. There are 14 residues in the CDR3. The CDR3 bases are TGCGCCAGCAGCCCTGACAGGCCTCCCTATGGCTACACCTTC. Protein: CASSPDRPPYGYTF.

In its sample, this clone was seen once. This chain connects TRBV5-1 to TRBJ2-2; tentatively, D is TRBD1 (6 bases). Deletions cut 4 bases from V and 1 base from J, with 8 bases between. CDR3 size: 14 residues. Germline CDR1 and CDR2: SGHRS and YFSETQ. CDR3: CASSPGQNTGELFF. Written as DNA, the CDR3 is TGCGCCAGCAGCCCGGGACAGAACACCGGGGAGCTGTTTTTT.

The rearrangement uses TRBV11-2 and TRBJ2-5, with 8 nucleotides matching TRBD2. This CDR3 is 14 amino acids long. The germline V gene has CDR1 SGHAT and CDR2 FQNNGV. V lost 5 bases to trimming and J lost 5 bases; unmatched junction nucleotides: 7. DNA for the CDR3: TGTGCCAGCAGCCCGGGACTAGTTGGCGAGACCCAGTACTTC. Translation: CASSPGLVGETQYF.

The gene calls are TRBV4-3 and TRBJ2-1; D call uncertain. The CDR3 runs 15 residues. The V end lost 0 bases, the J end lost 3 bases, and 9 bases lay between the germline ends. Germline assignment: CDR1 LGHNA and CDR2 YSLEER. CDR3 loop: CASSQERSGYNEQFF. CDR3 DNA sequence: TGCGCCAGCAGCCAAGAGAGGAGTGGCTACAATGAGCAGTTCTTC.

The genes are TRBV5-5 and TRBJ2-5; possible D gene TRBD1, 7 bases. V lost 1 base and J lost 2, with 12 bases in between. This CDR3 is 15 amino acids long. Germline V gene sequence: CDR1 SGHKS, CDR2 YYEKEE (reference sequence). CDR3 sequence: CASSLYRGGQETQYF. The CDR3 DNA follows: TGTGCCAGCAGCTTGTACAGGGGAGGACAAGAGACCCAGTACTTC.

This rearrangement joins TRBV4-3 to TRBJ1-2, with a weak D call TRBD1 (5 bases). V was cut by 0 bases and J by 3 bases, with 14 bases left in between. Germline V CDR1 and CDR2: LGHNA, YSLEER. This CDR3 contains 16 residues. The CDR3 DNA reads TGCGCCAGCAGCCAAGATAGGTCAGGGCCATACTATGGCTACACCTTC. It encodes CASSQDRSGPYYGYTF.

This chain connects TRBV9 to TRBJ1-2; TRBD1 agrees at 10 bases. Germline CDR1 and CDR2: SGDLS and YYNGEE. V shed 3 bases, J shed 1 base, and the junction held 12 bases outside the gene matches. CDR3 length: 18 amino acids. The CDR3 spells CASSAEPGQGQINYGYTF. CDR3 DNA: TGTGCCAGCAGCGCCGAACCGGGACAGGGGCAAATTAACTATGGCTACACCTTC. Full variable domain (missing parts from reference TRBV9 and TRBJ1-2): DSGVTQTPKHLITATGQRVTLRCSPRSGDLSVYWYQQSLDQGLQFLIQYYNGEERAKGNILERFSAQQFPDLHSELNLSSLELGDSALYFCASSAEPGQGQINYGYTFGSGTRLTVV.

This rearrangement joins TRBV5-1 to TRBJ1-4; D uncertain. The V and J ends lost 4 bases and 4 bases respectively, with 11 bases between them. This CDR3 contains 14 residues. CDR1 and CDR2 (germline): SGHRS, YFSETQ. The CDR3 region is CASSARVNNEKLFF. CDR3 sequence (DNA): TGCGCCAGCAGCGCGAGGGTCAATAATGAAAAACTGTTTTTT.

This chain connects TRBV28 to TRBJ1-4; D remains ambiguous. V was shortened by 8 bases and J by 5 bases, with 9 bases between the two germline ends. The CDR3 consists of 12 residues. The V gene's germline CDR1 is MDHEN and CDR2 SYDVKM. For the CDR3, the DNA is TGTGCCAGCGTGGCCCCGAATGAAAAACTGTTTTTT. Translating gives CASVAPNEKLFF.